This TCR beta chain was sequenced for a study of regulatory T cells in long-lasting Graves disease. Study conclusions and caveats: Segments TRBV28, TRBJ1-2 and TRBJ2-5 showed preferential usage in persistent disease. More public clonotypes were shared by persistent patients (around 3,000) than by new patients (roughly 1,000).

Time point noted: persistent/refractory GD, antithyroid drugs over 5 years with positive TRAb. Generation of the TCR library employed RNA extracted from PBMCs. Patients came through an endocrinology department, and that department was in Xi'an, China. About this clonotype itself: Its antigen is as yet unknown.

Germline lookup yields CDR1 MDHEN and CDR2 SYDVKM. The ends were cut back, 7 bases at V and 4 bases at J, with 13 bases in the middle. CDR3 length: 13 amino acids. Assembly of TCR beta libraries relied on iRepertoire HTBI primers together with Arm-PCR of CDR3 regions. TCRdb analysed the multiplex PCR reads with MiXCR anew, one entry per CDR3 protein. Of about 450,000 distinct CDR3 sequences detected, around a quarter appear once; the ten largest clones hold roughly 26%. The sample in question was peripheral blood mononuclear cells (PBMCs), obtained when the disease was refractory, from a patient treated with antithyroid drugs. The TCR was taken from a female donor with Graves disease. The rearrangement joins TRBV28 to TRBJ1-2; D is uncertain. CDR3 DNA: TGTGCCAGCACCCTTTACAGCTCCTATGGCTACACCTTC. It yields the protein CASTLYSSYGYTF.